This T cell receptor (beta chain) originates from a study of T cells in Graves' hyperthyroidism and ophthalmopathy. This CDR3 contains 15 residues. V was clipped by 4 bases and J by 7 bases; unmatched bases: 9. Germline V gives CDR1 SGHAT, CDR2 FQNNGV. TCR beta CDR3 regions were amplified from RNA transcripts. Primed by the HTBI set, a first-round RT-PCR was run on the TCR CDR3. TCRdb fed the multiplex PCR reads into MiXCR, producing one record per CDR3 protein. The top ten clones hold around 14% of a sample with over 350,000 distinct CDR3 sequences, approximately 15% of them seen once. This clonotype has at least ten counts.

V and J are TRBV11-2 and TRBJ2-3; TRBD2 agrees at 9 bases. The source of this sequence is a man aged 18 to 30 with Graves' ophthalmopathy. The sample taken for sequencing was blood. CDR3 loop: CASSSSGGGANTQYF. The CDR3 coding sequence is TGTGCCAGCAGCTCCTCGGGCGGGGGGGCTAATACGCAGTATTTT.